The 10 T cell receptor beta chains below come from one sample, sequenced in a study of a mutant IDH1 vaccine in newly diagnosed glioma. Clones were sequenced by immunoSEQ multiplex PCR, and TCRdb holds only the in-frame ones, with some missing. The sample includes under 45,000 clones, about four fifths of them seen just once. Their target antigens are unknown. Time point reported: week 23, last vaccination. Every single dose of the vaccine, 300 ug of mutant IDH1 20-mer peptide, came with topical imiquimod. The starting material was PBMCs, obtained from a glioma patient whose treatment included an IDH1 peptide vaccine. These TCRs come from a woman aged 18-30 years with glioma. Some clones in this sample may be carry-over from other donors' samples.

V gene TRBV5-6 combines with J gene TRBJ2-5; 12 bases agree with TRBD2. V lost 2 bases and J lost 1; bases outside the gene matches: 3. This CDR3 is built from 16 residues. Germline V gene data show CDR1 as SGHDT and CDR2 as YYEEEE. The CDR3 nucleotides are TGTGCCAGCAGCTTTACTAGCGGGAGGCCCCAAGAGACCCAGTACTTC. It codes for CASSFTSGRPQETQYF. The complete variable domain, with remaining parts taken from reference TRBV5-6 and TRBJ2-5, reads DAGVTQSPTHLIKTRGQQVTLRCSPKSGHDTVSWYQQALGQGPQFIFQYYEEEERQRGNFPDRFSGHQFPNYSSELNVNALLLGDSALYLCASSFTSGRPQETQYFGPGTRLLVL.

This chain links TRBV12-5 with TRBJ2-1; D is unclear. Germline values: CDR1 LGHNT, CDR2 FRNRAP. The V and J ends lost 5 bases and 8 bases respectively, with 7 bases between them. The CDR3 extends over 11 amino acids. The CDR3 DNA sequence: TGTGCTAGTGGTCATCACCATGAGCAGTTCTTC. This encodes CASGHHHEQFF.

The chain has TRBV9 and TRBJ1-1, with D perhaps matching TRBD1 (6 bases). Germline V gives CDR1 SGDLS, CDR2 YYNGEE. V was cut by 5 bases and J by 5 bases, with 13 bases left in between. The CDR3 consists of 13 residues. This CDR3 reads CASSKDRRTEAFF. The CDR3 nucleotides read TGTGCCAGCAGTAAAGACAGGAGAACTGAAGCTTTCTTT.

CDR3 amino acids: CASSLGPGGEKLFF. CDR3 nucleotides: TGCGCCAGCAGTTTGGGGCCCGGAGGGGAAAAACTGTTTTTT. The V and J genes are TRBV4-1 and TRBJ1-4; a possible D gene is TRBD1 (5 bases). V was shortened by 6 bases and J by 8 bases, with 16 bases between the two germline ends. CDR1 is MGHRA and CDR2 is YSYEKL in the germline V gene. This CDR3 is 14 amino acids long.

This sequence joins TRBV7-9 and TRBJ1-4; 10 positions agree with TRBD1. In germline, CDR1 is SEHNR, CDR2 FQNEAQ (reference sequence). The V gene end was trimmed by 0 bases and the J gene end by 6 bases; junction bases not matched to a gene: 1. This CDR3 contains 15 residues. As DNA, the CDR3 is TGTGCCAGCAGCTTAGCGACAGGGGGCTATGAAAAACTGTTTTTT. Amino acids: CASSLATGGYEKLFF.

The chain carries TRBV2 and TRBJ1-2; 10 bases align to TRBD1. The germline V gene encodes CDR1 SNHLY and CDR2 FYNNEI. V shed 6 bases, J shed 7 bases, and the junction held 8 bases outside the gene matches. The CDR3 spans 14 residues. In DNA, the CDR3 is TGTGCCAGCAGGGGGACAGGGGTCCTCGTTGGCTACACCTTC. Its translation: CASRGTGVLVGYTF.

The V call is TRBV6-5, the J call TRBJ2-7; D might be TRBD2 (6 bases). Trimming left V 0 bases short and J 3 bases short, with 6 bases between. Germline assignment: CDR1 MNHEY and CDR2 SVGAGI. The CDR3 has 13 residues. The DNA of the CDR3 is TGTGCCAGCAGTTACTCGGGACTCTACGAGCAGTACTTC. It yields the protein CASSYSGLYEQYF.

The chain employs TRBV28 and TRBJ1-1; D unresolved. V was cut by 5 bases and J by 1 base, with 11 bases left in between. Germline CDR1 is MDHEN and CDR2 is SYDVKM. This CDR3 spans 14 amino acids. The CDR3 loop reads CASSARGANTEAFF. For the CDR3, the DNA is TGTGCCAGCAGTGCCCGAGGCGCGAACACTGAAGCTTTCTTT.

J is TRBJ2-5 and V is TRBV2; 7 nucleotides align to TRBD1. CDR1 SNHLY and CDR2 FYNNEI come from the germline V gene. V was clipped by 5 bases and J by 13 bases; unmatched bases: 13. The CDR3 spans 13 residues. CDR3 in DNA: TGTGCCAGCAGTCGGGACAGAACTAAGGAGTGGTACTTC. It translates to CASSRDRTKEWYF.

CDR3 residues: CATSRTGENSPLHF. For the CDR3, the DNA is TGTGCCACCAGCAGGACAGGGGAGAATTCACCCCTCCACTTT. The rearrangement uses TRBV15 and TRBJ1-6; 8 bases map to TRBD1. CDR1 and CDR2 (germline): LNHNV, YYDKDF (reference sequence). The CDR3 contains 14 residues. V lost 3 bases, J lost 7 bases, and 2 bases stayed unmatched.